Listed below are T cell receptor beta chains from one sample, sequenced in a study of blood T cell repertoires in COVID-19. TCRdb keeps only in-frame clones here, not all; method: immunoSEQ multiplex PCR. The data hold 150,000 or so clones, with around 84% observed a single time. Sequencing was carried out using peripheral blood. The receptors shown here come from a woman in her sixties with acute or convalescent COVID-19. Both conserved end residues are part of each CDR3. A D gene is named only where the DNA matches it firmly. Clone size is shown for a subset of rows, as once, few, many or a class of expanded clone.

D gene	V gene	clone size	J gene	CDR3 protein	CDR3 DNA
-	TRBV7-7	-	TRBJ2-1	CASSSSKSGLDYNEQFF	TGTGCTAGCAGCTCTAGTAAATCGGGACTTGATTACAATGAGCAGTTCTTC
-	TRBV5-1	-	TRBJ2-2	CASSGGPADTGELFF	TGCGCCAGCAGCGGGGGCCCCGCTGACACCGGGGAGCTGTTTTTT
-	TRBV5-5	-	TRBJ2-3	CASSLFGDTQYF	TGTGCCAGCAGCTTGTTCGGGGATACGCAGTATTTT
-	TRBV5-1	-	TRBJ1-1	CASSFQANTEAFF	TGCGCCAGCAGCTTCCAGGCGAACACTGAAGCTTTCTTT
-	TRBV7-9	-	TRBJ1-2	CASSSPGGVSGYTF	TGTGCCAGCAGCTCCCCCGGGGGGGTGAGTGGCTACACCTTC
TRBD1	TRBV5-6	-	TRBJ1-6	CASSLEATGSSYNSPLHF	TGTGCCAGCAGCTTGGAAGCGACAGGGAGCTCCTATAATTCACCCCTCCACTTT
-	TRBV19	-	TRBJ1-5	CASRSGGGGQPQHF	TGTGCCAGTAGAAGCGGGGGCGGAGGGCAGCCCCAGCATTTT
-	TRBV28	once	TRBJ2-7	CASSPFLRLREQYF	TGTGCCAGCAGTCCCTTTCTTCGGTTGAGGGAGCAGTACTTC
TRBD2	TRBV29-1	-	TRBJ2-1	CSVRPGGLGHNEQFF	TGCAGCGTCCGTCCGGGAGGCCTAGGGCACAATGAGCAGTTCTTC
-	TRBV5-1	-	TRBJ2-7	CASSLEAGYSYEQYF	TGCGCCAGCAGCTTGGAGGCAGGCTACTCCTACGAGCAGTACTTC